Here is one T cell receptor (beta chain) with its context. Some clones are missing from TCRdb's copy, which holds only in-frame ones; the method was immunoSEQ multiplex PCR. The sample comprises hundreds of thousands of clones, about 90% of which are singletons, and just under 6.5% rests with the top ten. This sample is part of a study of blood T cell repertoires in COVID-19. Study context: The United States, Italy and Spain were the sources of the acute and convalescent COVID-19 samples.

The TCR comes from a woman in her 50s with COVID-19, enrolled during active disease. The sequenced sample was peripheral blood.

This CDR3 is CASSHRDEQYF. CDR3 nucleotide sequence: TGTGCCAGCAGTCACAGGGACGAGCAGTACTTC. This chain links TRBV5-6 with TRBJ2-7, with D perhaps matching TRBD1 (6 bases). There are 11 residues in the CDR3. CDR1 and CDR2 (germline): SGHDT, YYEEEE. V lost 5 bases to trimming and J lost 5 bases, with 8 bases between them.